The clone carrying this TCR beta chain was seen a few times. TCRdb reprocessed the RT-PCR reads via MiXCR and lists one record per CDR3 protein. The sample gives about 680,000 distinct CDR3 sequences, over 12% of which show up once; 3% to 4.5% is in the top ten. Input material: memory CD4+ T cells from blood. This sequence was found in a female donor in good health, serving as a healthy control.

The CDR3 DNA follows: TGTGCCAGCAGTCGAGCGGGAGTGGAAGAGACCCAGTACTTC. It encodes CASSRAGVEETQYF. The chain recombines TRBV12-3 or TRBV12-4 with TRBJ2-5; TRBD2 aligns across 8 bases. CDR3 size: 14 residues. J was trimmed by 3 bases and V by 5 bases; bases with no gene match: 5.